One and the same sample provided the 3 T cell receptor beta chains below, sequenced in a study of blood T cells in healthy people across ages. Using a J-beta primer mix together with a sample-barcoded 5' primer, a second PCR was run for about 6 to 11 cycles. TCRdb used MiXCR to reprocess the 5' RACE reads, holding one entry per CDR3 protein. This sample yields around 710,000 distinct CDR3 sequences, of which more than 40% are seen a single time; approximately 22% belongs to the top ten. Input material: blood. The receptor set was obtained from a woman aged 55-69 years in good health.

The chain recombines TRBV20-1 with TRBJ1-5; D possibly corresponds to TRBD1 (5 bases). V shed 0 bases and J shed 1 base, with 19 bases lying between them. Looked up from germline, CDR1 is DFQATT and CDR2 is SNEGSKA (reference sequence). The CDR3 covers 18 residues. The CDR3 nucleotides read TGCAGTGCTAGAGATCTAGGGGCCCGACAGTCGAGCAATCAGCCCCAGCATTTT. It is translated as CSARDLGARQSSNQPQHF.

The chain combines TRBV29-1 with TRBJ1-1; perhaps TRBD1 as D (6 bases). This CDR3 has 13 residues. The germline V gene has CDR1 SQVTM and CDR2 ANQGSEA. V dropped 7 bases and J dropped 3 bases, with 15 bases sitting between them. The CDR3 DNA is TGCAGCGCCTCAGGGGAGGGAGACACTGAAGCTTTCTTT. Its translation: CSASGEGDTEAFF.

The chain employs TRBV5-1 and TRBJ1-1; D remains ambiguous. The length of the CDR3 is 13 residues. Germline CDR1 and CDR2: SGHRS and YFSETQ. V was shortened by 0 bases and J by 8 bases, with 11 bases between the two germline ends. DNA of the CDR3: TGCGCCAGCAGCTTGGGGTTCGGTTCGGAAGCTTTCTTT. Translation gives CASSLGFGSEAFF. Together with reference TRBV5-1 and TRBJ1-1, the CDR3 gives the full variable domain: KAGVTQTPRYLIKTRGQQVTLSCSPISGHRSVSWYQQTPGQGLQFLFEYFSETQRNKGNFPGRFSGRQFSNSRSEMNVSTLELGDSALYLCASSLGFGSEAFFGQGTRLTVV.